A single sample gave rise to the 27 T cell receptor beta chains below, sequenced in a study of CD8 T cells in ankylosing spondylitis. TCRdb redid the calling of the 5' RACE reads with MiXCR, one entry per CDR3 protein. The sample contains around 250,000 distinct CDR3 sequences, roughly 10% of which appear only once. The specimen was blood, either unsorted or a sorted T cell fraction (not recorded which). These receptors originate from a male donor with ankylosing spondylitis or in good health (not recorded which).

This rearrangement joins TRBV9 to TRBJ2-2, with 9 bases that match TRBD2. The CDR3 covers 16 residues. CDR1 SGDLS and CDR2 YYNGEE come from the germline V gene. The V segment lost 3 bases and the J segment 4 bases; nucleotides outside the gene matches: 7. CDR3 sequence reads: CASSATTSGPTGELFF. In nucleotides, the CDR3 is TGTGCCAGCAGCGCTACGACTAGCGGCCCCACCGGGGAGCTGTTTTTT.

As DNA, the CDR3 is TGCGCCAGCAGCCCCACCCGGGGTTCCTCTGGGGCCAACGTCCTGACTTTC. Its protein product is CASSPTRGSSGANVLTF. V is TRBV5-1 and J is TRBJ2-6; D might be TRBD2 (5 bases). Between the trimmed V and J ends, which lost 4 bases and 0 bases, there was a span of 14 bases. This CDR3 spans 17 amino acids. CDR1 is SGHRS and CDR2 is YFSETQ in the germline V gene.

A remark on this clonotype: This clone may be a read error of a much larger clone one base away. V and J are TRBV20-1 and TRBJ2-7; 12 bases match TRBD1. CDR1 is DFQATT and CDR2 is SNEGSKA in the germline V gene (reference sequence). This CDR3 spans 13 amino acids. J gave up 9 bases and V 6 bases, and 9 bases lay outside the gene matches. The CDR3 is CSAPGTGGSGQYF. CDR3 bases: TGCAGTGCCCCCGGGACAGGGGGCTCCGGGCAGTACTTC.

This clonotype appeared many times. The rearrangement uses TRBV20-1 and TRBJ2-7; TRBD2 matches 8 bases. The ends lost 5 bases at V and 5 bases at J; junction bases unmatched: 5. The germline V gene has CDR1 DFQATT and CDR2 SNEGSKA (reference sequence). This CDR3 has 12 amino acids. The CDR3: CSASGLVDEQYF. CDR3 DNA sequence: TGCAGTGCTTCGGGACTAGTTGACGAGCAGTACTTC.

The table lists this clonotype with many counts. The chain combines TRBV5-1 with TRBJ2-1, with 12 bases that match TRBD1. In germline, CDR1 is SGHRS, CDR2 YFSETQ. The junction had 5 bases not matched to a gene; V was cut back by 4 bases and J by 9 bases. This CDR3 comprises 14 residues. The CDR3 spells CASSIGTGGSEQFF. CDR3 sequence (DNA): TGCGCCAGCAGCATCGGGACAGGGGGCAGTGAGCAGTTCTTC.

Many counts were recorded for this clonotype. The V gene is TRBV28, the J gene TRBJ2-3; 9 bases align to TRBD1. With 5 bases clipped from V and 4 bases from J, the junction kept 10 bases outside the gene matches. The CDR3 totals 16 residues. The V gene's germline CDR1 is MDHEN and CDR2 SYDVKM. The CDR3 nucleotides are TGTGCCAGCAGTCGCCTTGGGACAGGGAGGTCAGATACGCAGTATTTT. Protein product: CASSRLGTGRSDTQYF.

The V gene is TRBV5-1, the J gene TRBJ2-1; 8 positions agree with TRBD1. The ends lost 3 bases at V and 0 bases at J; junction bases unmatched: 5. Germline V gene sequence: CDR1 SGHRS, CDR2 YFSETQ. This CDR3 is built from 16 residues. Here the CDR3 reads CASSYRTGSSYNEQFF. The DNA of the CDR3 is TGCGCCAGCAGCTACCGGACAGGGAGCTCCTACAATGAGCAGTTCTTC.

This clonotype was recorded a few times. This rearrangement joins TRBV6-5 to TRBJ1-2; D may be TRBD1 (5 bases). Trimming took off 4 bases at V and 4 bases at J, with 13 bases between the two ends. Looked up from germline, CDR1 is MNHEY and CDR2 is SVGAGI. CDR3 length equals 14 residues. CDR3: CASSSGTVGYGYTF. CDR3 coding DNA: TGTGCCAGCAGTTCCGGGACCGTAGGCTATGGCTACACCTTC.

This clonotype occurred many times. The V call is TRBV5-1, the J call TRBJ1-4, with TRBD1 as a possible D gene (5 bases). V was trimmed by 1 base and J by 6 bases, leaving 13 bases between them. The CDR3 loop spans 15 amino acids. The germline CDR1 and CDR2 sequences are SGHRS and YFSETQ. CDR3 nucleotides: TGCGCCAGCAGCTTGAGCGGGGCTGGGGATGAAAAACTGTTTTTT. Translation: CASSLSGAGDEKLFF. Complete variable domain (other parts from reference TRBV5-1 and TRBJ1-4): KAGVTQTPRYLIKTRGQQVTLSCSPISGHRSVSWYQQTPGQGLQFLFEYFSETQRNKGNFPGRFSGRQFSNSRSEMNVSTLELGDSALYLCASSLSGAGDEKLFFGSGTQLSVL.

The rearrangement uses TRBV6-2 or TRBV6-3 and TRBJ1-1; D is unclear. V was trimmed by 11 bases and J by 11 bases, leaving 21 bases between them. Per the germline V gene, CDR1 is MNHEY and CDR2 is SVGEGT. The CDR3 is made up of 12 amino acids. The CDR3 is CAPEIGRKTAFF. As DNA, the CDR3 is TGTGCCCCGGAAATAGGACGGAAAACGGCTTTCTTT.

This clonotype has ten or more counts. The chain couples TRBV7-2 to TRBJ2-1, with D possibly matching TRBD2 (6 bases). V dropped 6 bases and J dropped 4 bases, with 16 bases sitting between them. The germline gives CDR1 SGHTA, CDR2 FQGNSA. CDR3 length equals 15 residues. The CDR3 spells CASSSGLRPYNEQFF. CDR3 coding DNA: TGTGCCAGCAGTTCGGGACTCCGGCCTTACAATGAGCAGTTCTTC.

For this clonotype: This clone may be a read error of a much larger clone one base away. The gene calls are TRBV11-2 and TRBJ2-1; D possibly uses TRBD1 or TRBD2 (5 bases each). This CDR3 has 11 residues. CDR1 and CDR2 from the germline V gene are SGHAT and FQNNGV. CDR3 amino acids: CASSQNRGELF. The CDR3 region has the DNA TGTGCCAGCAGCCAGAACAGAGGGGAGCTCTTC.

This clonotype has only a few counts. The chain carries TRBV20-1 and TRBJ2-1, with 14 bases that match TRBD2. Germline assignment: CDR1 DFQATT and CDR2 SNEGSKA (reference sequence). CDR3 size: 16 residues. V lost 5 bases, J lost 10 bases, and 13 bases stayed unmatched. The CDR3 coding sequence is TGCAGTGCTCTAAGGACTAGCGGGGGGTCCTTCGCGGAGCAGTTCTTC. It encodes CSALRTSGGSFAEQFF.

V is TRBV20-1 and J is TRBJ2-5; 8 bases fit TRBD2. V lost 3 bases, J lost 7 bases, and 1 base stayed unmatched. The germline V gene encodes CDR1 DFQATT and CDR2 SNEGSKA (reference sequence). The CDR3 length is 11 residues. The CDR3 nucleotides are TGCAGTGCTAGCAGCGGGGGGACCCAGTACTTC. It translates to CSASSGGTQYF.

This clonotype was detected ten times or more. The V and J genes are TRBV10-3 and TRBJ1-3; D is undetermined. CDR1 and CDR2 (germline): ENHRY, SYGVKD. V lost 4 bases, J lost 0 bases, and 10 bases lay in between. The CDR3 sequence is 15 residues long. This CDR3 is CAISGYDTSGNTIYF. DNA of the CDR3: TGTGCCATCAGTGGGTACGACACCTCTGGAAACACCATATATTTT.

J is TRBJ2-3 and V is TRBV20-1, with D uncertain. Deletions cut 5 bases from V and 2 bases from J, with 8 bases between. The V gene's germline CDR1 is DFQATT and CDR2 SNEGSKA (reference sequence). The CDR3 contains 12 residues. CDR3 DNA: TGCAGTGCTTACTATACCACAGATACGCAGTATTTT. As protein: CSAYYTTDTQYF.

This clonotype has ten or more counts. This chain links TRBV3-1 with TRBJ2-2, with 8 bases matching TRBD2. The CDR3 is made up of 16 amino acids. Per the germline V gene, CDR1 is LGHDT and CDR2 is YNNKEL (reference sequence). The ends lost 3 bases at V and 1 base at J; junction bases unmatched: 4. This CDR3 reads CASSHPLAGNTGELFF. DNA for the CDR3: TGTGCCAGCAGCCACCCGCTAGCGGGGAACACCGGGGAGCTGTTTTTT.

The sample holds many counts of this clonotype. One end of the junction varies from germline; a read error may be responsible. The rearrangement uses TRBV12-3 or TRBV12-4 and TRBJ1-2, with D unresolved. The CDR3 extends over 11 amino acids. CDR3 loop: CASSSNYGYTF. DNA for the CDR3: TGCGCCAGCTCATCTAACTATGGCTACACCTTC.

In its sample, this clonotype was seen a few times. V is TRBV6-4 and J is TRBJ2-3; 10 bases line up with TRBD2. Germline values: CDR1 MRHNA, CDR2 SNTAGT. There are 17 residues in the CDR3. V dropped 0 bases and J dropped 2; count of bases not matched to a gene: 5. The CDR3 spells CASSDSKSGGDTDTQYF. As DNA, the CDR3 is TGTGCCAGCAGTGACTCGAAAAGCGGGGGGGACACAGATACGCAGTATTTT.

This clonotype has at least ten counts. J is TRBJ2-1 and V is TRBV11-1; 16 nucleotides line up with TRBD2. This CDR3 is built from 19 residues. V lost 4 bases and J lost 1; bases outside the gene matches: 7. Germline CDR1 SGHAT, CDR2 FQDESV (reference sequence). The CDR3: CASSSGTSGRAWSYNEQFF. The DNA of the CDR3 is TGTGCCAGCAGCTCCGGGACTAGCGGGAGGGCCTGGTCCTACAATGAGCAGTTCTTC.

This clonotype was detected many times. The rearrangement joins TRBV15 to TRBJ2-7, with a tentative D call TRBD2 (5 bases). Trimming cost V 1 base and J 6 bases, with 13 bases left between them. Germline values: CDR1 LNHNV, CDR2 YYDKDF (reference sequence). CDR3 length: 14 residues. The CDR3 bases are TGTGCCACCAGCAGAGGAGGGAACTATGGCGAGCAGTACTTC. This gives the protein CATSRGGNYGEQYF.

This clonotype was observed a few times. V usage is TRBV5-1 and J usage is TRBJ2-3; maybe TRBD1 (6 bases). Trimming cost V 0 bases and J 4 bases, with 15 bases left between them. The CDR3 has 16 amino acids. The V gene's germline CDR1 is SGHRS and CDR2 YFSETQ. CDR3 sequence (DNA): TGCGCCAGCAGCTTGGAACAGGGAACTCCCCCAGATACGCAGTATTTT. This encodes CASSLEQGTPPDTQYF.

This clonotype has just a few counts. The chain carries TRBV12-3 or TRBV12-4 and TRBJ2-1; D is ambiguous. The CDR3 loop spans 10 amino acids. The V end was cut by 3 bases, the J end by 8 bases, with 2 bases between. The CDR3: CASSFDEQFF. DNA for the CDR3: TGTGCCAGCAGTTTTGATGAGCAGTTCTTC.

This clonotype was picked up many times. The genes are TRBV20-1 and TRBJ2-5, with a tentative D call TRBD1 (5 bases). Germline lookup yields CDR1 DFQATT and CDR2 SNEGSKA (reference sequence). Trimming took off 0 bases at V and 0 bases at J, with 14 bases between the two ends. The CDR3 is 16 residues long. CDR3 nucleotide sequence: TGCAGTGCTAGAGAAGTGGGGCGTAGGGACCAAGAGACCCAGTACTTC. It specifies CSAREVGRRDQETQYF.

This clonotype appeared a few times. The chain carries TRBV11-2 and TRBJ2-1; 7 bases fit TRBD2. V shed 2 bases and J 6 bases; nucleotides not matched to a gene: 16. Germline CDR1 SGHAT, CDR2 FQNNGV. The CDR3 consists of 18 residues. As DNA, the CDR3 is TGTGCCAGCAGCTTAATTGCAGCGGGGTCGGTTCCGGGCAATGAGCAGTTCTTC. Translated, it gives CASSLIAAGSVPGNEQFF.

This clonotype was seen ten or more times. The chain carries TRBV12-3 or TRBV12-4 and TRBJ2-5; D possibly uses TRBD1 or TRBD2 (5 bases each). The ends were cut back, 6 bases at V and 4 bases at J, with 15 bases in the middle. The CDR3 length is 14 residues. The CDR3 protein is CASSPNMGVETQYF. As DNA, the CDR3 is TGTGCCAGCAGCCCTAATATGGGGGTAGAGACCCAGTACTTC.

This clonotype has more than one count but fewer than ten. The junction differs from germline at one of its ends, possibly a read error. The V and J genes are TRBV7-9 and TRBJ1-1; D gene ambiguous. CDR3 length: 15 amino acids. CDR1 is SEHNR, CDR2 FQNEAQ, per germline (reference sequence). The CDR3 region is CAGSAFPHWATEAFF. CDR3 bases: TGTGCCGGCAGTGCGTTTCCCCATTGGGCCACTGAAGCTTTCTTT.